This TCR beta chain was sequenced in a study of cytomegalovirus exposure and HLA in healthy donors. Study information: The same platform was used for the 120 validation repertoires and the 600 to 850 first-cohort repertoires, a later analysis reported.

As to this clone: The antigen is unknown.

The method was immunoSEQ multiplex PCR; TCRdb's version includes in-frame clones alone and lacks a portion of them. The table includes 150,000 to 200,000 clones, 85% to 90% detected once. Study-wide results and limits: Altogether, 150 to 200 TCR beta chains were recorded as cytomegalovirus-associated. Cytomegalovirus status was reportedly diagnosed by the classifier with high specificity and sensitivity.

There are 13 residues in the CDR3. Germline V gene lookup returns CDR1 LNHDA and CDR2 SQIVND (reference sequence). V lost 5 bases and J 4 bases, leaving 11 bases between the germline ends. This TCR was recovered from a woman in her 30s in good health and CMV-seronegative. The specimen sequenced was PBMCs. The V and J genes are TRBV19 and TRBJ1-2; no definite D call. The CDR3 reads CASSPQVSYGYTF. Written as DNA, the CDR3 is TGTGCCAGTAGTCCGCAGGTTAGCTATGGCTACACCTTC.